The 25 T cell receptor beta chains presented below share a single source sample, sequenced in a study of CD8+ T cells in alopecia areata. Sequencing templates came from extracted RNA that was reverse transcribed into cDNA. Only in-frame clones appear in the TCRdb table, and some are missing; sequencing was by immunoSEQ multiplex PCR. The sample comprises 140,000 to 150,000 clones, around half of which are singletons, and more than 15% rests with the top ten. The treatment is: oral pan-JAK inhibitor, 5-10 mg twice daily. Sequences were derived from CD8+ T cells sorted from blood, sampled at week 4, from a patient treated with tofacitinib. These receptors were obtained from a human donor with alopecia areata.

For this clone: No conserved phenylalanine or tryptophan is present at the end of the CDR3, so a read error is the likely explanation. The genes are TRBV29-1 and TRBJ1-1; D remains unclear. Trimming stripped 1 base from V and 3 bases from J, with 3 bases between. The germline V gene encodes CDR1 SQVTM and CDR2 ANQGSEA. The CDR3 is made up of 11 amino acids. CDR3 nucleotide sequence: TGCAGCGTTGAAGGGTACACTGAAGCTTTCCTT. Encoded protein: CSVEGYTEAFL.

The genes are TRBV4-3 and TRBJ2-3; the D is unclear. The CDR3 spans 15 residues. V was clipped by 1 base and J by 0 bases, with 8 bases between them. Germline CDR1 and CDR2: LGHNA and YSLEER. CDR3 bases: TGCGCCAGCAGCCAAGGAACAGCTAGCACAGATACGCAGTATTTT. Translation: CASSQGTASTDTQYF.

The chain uses TRBV30 and TRBJ1-3, with D tentatively TRBD1 (6 bases). This CDR3 comprises 13 residues. The V gene's germline CDR1 is GTSNPN and CDR2 SVGIG (reference sequence). Trimming removed 1 base from V and 8 bases from J, with 12 bases in between. The CDR3 DNA reads as TGTGCCTGGAGTGCCACAGGGCTGGACACCATATATTTT. Protein: CAWSATGLDTIYF.

The rearrangement joins TRBV27 to TRBJ1-5; unclear D gene. CDR3 length equals 14 residues. Germline lookup yields CDR1 MNHEY and CDR2 SMNVEV (reference sequence). V was cut by 5 bases and J by 2 bases, with 10 bases left in between. Here the CDR3 reads CASSPISGNQPQHF. The CDR3, as DNA: TGTGCCAGCAGTCCAATTTCTGGCAATCAGCCCCAGCATTTT.

This clone appeared many times. The chain links TRBV7-9 to TRBJ2-3; 10 bases align to TRBD1. The CDR3 consists of 15 residues. V gave up 7 bases and J gave up 2 bases; unmatched junction bases: 6. Germline CDR1 SEHNR, CDR2 FQNEAQ (reference sequence). The CDR3 DNA reads as TGTGCCAGCAACAAGGGACAGGGGACCACAGATACGCAGTATTTT. Translating it yields CASNKGQGTTDTQYF.

The chain employs TRBV27 and TRBJ2-7, with a possible D match to TRBD2 (6 bases). Germline CDR1 and CDR2: MNHEY and SMNVEV (reference sequence). V shed 0 bases and J shed 0 bases, with 15 bases lying between them. The length of the CDR3 is 17 residues. The CDR3 sequence: CASSLSSPAGSSYEQYF. As DNA, the CDR3 is TGTGCCAGCAGTTTATCAAGCCCGGCGGGGAGCTCCTACGAGCAGTACTTC.

The CDR3 loop is CASSYWRGDTQYF. Written as DNA, the CDR3 is TGTGCCAGCAGTTACTGGCGTGGAGATACGCAGTATTTT. J is TRBJ2-3 and V is TRBV6-5; no reliable D call. The CDR3 runs 13 residues. Trimming shortened V by 1 base and J by 5 bases, and 7 bases separated the two germline ends. The V gene's germline CDR1 is MNHEY and CDR2 SVGAGI.

This clone was counted between two and nine times. The rearrangement uses TRBV27 and TRBJ1-1, with TRBD1 as a possible D gene (5 bases). Trimming shortened V by 6 bases and J by 3 bases, and 11 bases separated the two germline ends. CDR1 is MNHEY and CDR2 is SMNVEV in the germline V gene (reference sequence). This CDR3 has 13 amino acids. The CDR3: CASSSLGHTEAFF. The CDR3, as DNA: TGTGCCAGCAGCTCCTTGGGGCACACTGAAGCTTTCTTT.

This clone was seen only a few times. The rearrangement links TRBV10-3 to TRBJ1-2; maybe TRBD1 (5 bases). This CDR3 is built from 15 residues. Germline CDR1 and CDR2: ENHRY and SYGVKD. V was pared by 0 bases and J by 2 bases, with 10 bases between. This CDR3 is CAISESDSRNYGYTF. The CDR3 nucleotides are TGTGCCATCAGTGAGTCCGACAGCCGGAACTATGGCTACACCTTC.

The chain recombines TRBV10-2 with TRBJ2-7, with D maybe TRBD2 (6 bases). Germline values: CDR1 WSHSY, CDR2 SAAADI. There are 13 residues in the CDR3. V lost 7 bases, J lost 9 bases, and 19 bases lay in between. The CDR3 loop reads CASTPDPGAGQYF. The CDR3 DNA follows: TGCGCCAGCACACCAGATCCGGGAGCGGGGCAGTACTTC.

This clone was counted only a few times. V is TRBV4-3 and J is TRBJ2-7; 8 bases are shared with TRBD2. Germline-derived CDR1 and CDR2 are LGHNA and YSLEER. The length of the CDR3 is 16 residues. The J segment lost 3 bases and the V segment lost 3 bases, leaving 10 bases of the junction unmatched. CDR3 coding DNA: TGCGCCAGCAGCCAGGGATTAGCGGGGCCCAACTACGAGCAGTACTTC. Translation: CASSQGLAGPNYEQYF.

The chain has TRBV27 and TRBJ1-1, with 9 bases that match TRBD1. CDR1 and CDR2 (germline): MNHEY, SMNVEV (reference sequence). With 5 bases clipped from V and 4 bases from J, the junction kept 8 bases outside the gene matches. This CDR3 comprises 15 residues. CDR3 in amino acids: CASSPPQGAGTEAFF. The CDR3, as DNA: TGTGCCAGCAGTCCTCCACAGGGGGCTGGCACTGAAGCTTTCTTT.

In this sample, this clone turned up a few times. The chain recombines TRBV6-5 with TRBJ2-7; D possibly matches TRBD1 or TRBD2 (5 bases each). V was cut by 6 bases and J by 6 bases, with 18 bases left in between. Germline-derived CDR1 and CDR2 are MNHEY and SVGAGI. The CDR3 loop spans 14 amino acids. The CDR3 region is CASSQQWDLREQYF. The CDR3 nucleotides are TGTGCCAGCAGCCAACAATGGGACCTTCGCGAGCAGTACTTC.

The rearrangement links TRBV7-4 to TRBJ2-7; 11 nucleotides line up with TRBD2. Germline V lookup: CDR1 SGHVT, CDR2 SQSDAQ. The CDR3 consists of 16 residues. V lost 4 bases and J lost 1; bases outside the gene matches: 6. The DNA of the CDR3 is TGTGCCAGCAGCTCCCAGACTAGCGGGGAATCCTACGAGCAGTACTTC. It translates to CASSSQTSGESYEQYF.

This clone turned up a few times. This sequence joins TRBV5-1 and TRBJ2-3; perhaps D is TRBD1 or TRBD2 (6 bases each). V dropped 3 bases and J dropped 5 bases, with 19 bases sitting between them. This CDR3 is 16 amino acids long. Germline V gene data show CDR1 as SGHRS and CDR2 as YFSETQ. Written as DNA, the CDR3 is TGCGCCAGCAGCTCGGATTGGGGGGCCTCTGAAGATACGCAGTATTTT. It translates to CASSSDWGASEDTQYF.

The DNA of the CDR3 is TGCGCCAGCAGCCAAGTAGAGGGACAGAGCTACGAGCAGTACTTC. It encodes CASSQVEGQSYEQYF. This sequence joins TRBV4-1 and TRBJ2-7; 7 bases fit TRBD1. This CDR3 comprises 15 residues. Trimming at V came to 1 base and at J to 3 bases, leaving 6 bases not matched to a gene. Looked up from germline, CDR1 is MGHRA and CDR2 is YSYEKL.

The CDR3 is CAWSEATVPGNSPLHF. The CDR3 nucleotides are TGTGCCTGGAGTGAAGCTACGGTCCCCGGTAATTCACCCCTCCACTTT. This sequence joins TRBV30 and TRBJ1-6; D gene ambiguous. This CDR3 region has 16 residues. Germline V CDR1 and CDR2: GTSNPN, SVGIG (reference sequence). Trimming took off 1 base at V and 6 bases at J, with 16 bases between the two ends.

This clone was picked up one time. V and J are TRBV29-1 and TRBJ1-2, with TRBD1 identical over 11 bases. V lost 3 bases, J lost 4 bases, and 13 bases stayed unmatched. This CDR3 is built from 17 residues. Germline values: CDR1 SQVTM, CDR2 ANQGSEA. Here the CDR3 DNA reads TGCAGCGTTGAGGGCCGGCGGGGACAGGGGGTGGCCTATGGCTACACCTTC. This gives the protein CSVEGRRGQGVAYGYTF.

The chain uses TRBV11-2 and TRBJ1-1, with D unresolved. Trimming removed 6 bases from V and 0 bases from J, with 14 bases in between. CDR1 and CDR2 (germline): SGHAT, FQNNGV. The CDR3 extends over 15 amino acids. The CDR3 is CASSMAGGMNTEAFF. CDR3 coding DNA: TGTGCCAGCAGTATGGCAGGAGGCATGAACACTGAAGCTTTCTTT.

The gene calls are TRBV7-6 and TRBJ2-1; 7 bases are shared with TRBD2. Germline V lookup: CDR1 SGHVS, CDR2 FNYEAQ. Unmatched junction bases numbered 8, after V lost 1 base and J lost 5 bases. The CDR3 extends over 16 amino acids. The CDR3 loop reads CASSLGGEGRDNEQFF. CDR3 in DNA: TGTGCCAGCAGCTTAGGGGGGGAGGGCAGAGACAATGAGCAGTTCTTC.

A few counts support this clone. The genes are TRBV27 and TRBJ1-1; D unclear. This CDR3 has 14 residues. V lost 6 bases and J 6 bases, leaving 17 bases between the germline ends. In germline, CDR1 is MNHEY, CDR2 SMNVEV (reference sequence). The chain's CDR3 is CASRILTGVAEAFF. CDR3 bases: TGTGCCAGCAGGATTTTGACTGGGGTAGCTGAAGCTTTCTTT.

This clone was counted only a few times. The chain joins TRBV2 to TRBJ2-3; D unclear. V gave up 4 bases and J gave up 0 bases, with 8 bases separating them. The CDR3 has 14 residues. The V gene's germline CDR1 is SNHLY and CDR2 FYNNEI. The CDR3 DNA follows: TGTGCCAGCAGTGGTTTCCTGAGCACAGATACGCAGTATTTT. Amino acid sequence: CASSGFLSTDTQYF.

To note about this clone: A much larger clone lies a single base off, so this may be a read error. The identical CDR3 is also encoded by other nucleotide sequences in the sample. The rearrangement joins TRBV13 to TRBJ1-1; D remains ambiguous. The ends were cut back, 3 bases at V and 1 base at J, with 3 bases in the middle. In germline, CDR1 is PRHDT, CDR2 FYEKMQ (reference sequence). This CDR3 comprises 12 residues. The CDR3 reads CASSFGNTEAFF. In DNA form, the CDR3 reads TGTGCCAGCAGCTTCGGGAACACTGAAGCTTTCTTT.

The rearrangement uses TRBV30 and TRBJ1-1, with D possibly matching TRBD1 (5 bases). Trimming took off 2 bases at V and 4 bases at J, with 14 bases between the two ends. The CDR3 runs 14 residues. Looked up from germline, CDR1 is GTSNPN and CDR2 is SVGIG (reference sequence). In DNA, the CDR3 is TGTGCCTGGAGTAGCGCACCTGGGGGCACTGAAGCTTTCTTT. Translated, it gives CAWSSAPGGTEAFF.

The chain combines TRBV2 with TRBJ1-1; D perhaps matches TRBD1 (6 bases). This CDR3 is 15 amino acids long. CDR1 and CDR2 from the germline V gene are SNHLY and FYNNEI. Trimming cost V 8 bases and J 2 bases, with 18 bases left between them. The CDR3 spells CASGGDKGGNTEAFF. The CDR3 coding sequence is TGTGCCAGCGGGGGGGACAAAGGAGGAAACACTGAAGCTTTCTTT. The full variable domain, its missing parts supplied by reference TRBV2 and TRBJ1-1, is EPEVTQTPSHQVTQMGQEVILRCVPISNHLYFYWYRQILGQKVEFLVSFYNNEISEKSEIFDDQFSVERPDGSNFTLKIRSTKLEDSAMYFCASGGDKGGNTEAFFGQGTRLTVV.